The 25 T cell receptor beta chains below were found in one sample sequenced in a study of Graves' ophthalmopathy and Graves' hyperthyroidism. RNA transcripts yielded amplified TCR beta CDR3 regions. Following a first-round RT-PCR that used HTBI primers, a second-round multiplex PCR was carried out. TCRdb reprocessed the multiplex PCR reads via MiXCR and lists one record per CDR3 protein. The profile shows about 550,000 distinct CDR3 sequences, 35% to 45% of them singletons. The sample consisted of peripheral blood or thyroid tissue (not recorded which). The receptors originated from an adult man with Graves' hyperthyroidism.

In this sample, this clonotype turned up many times. The CDR3: CAVRAESGNRQETQYF. The CDR3 region has the DNA TGTGCCGTCCGGGCGGAGAGCGGGAACCGCCAAGAGACCCAGTACTTC. The V call is TRBV10-3, the J call TRBJ2-5; 7 positions agree with TRBD2. This CDR3 has 16 amino acids. The germline gives CDR1 ENHRY, CDR2 SYGVKD. After removal of 11 bases from V and 1 base from J, the junction contained 16 bases not matched to a gene.

This clonotype was observed many times. The V gene is TRBV7-9, the J gene TRBJ2-5; D remains unclear. Trimming stripped 2 bases from V and 5 bases from J, with 3 bases between. The CDR3 runs to 11 residues. The germline V gene has CDR1 SEHNR and CDR2 FQNEAQ (reference sequence). This CDR3 is CASSLMETQYF. The CDR3 DNA reads TGTGCCAGCAGCTTAATGGAGACCCAGTACTTC.

This sequence joins TRBV27 and TRBJ2-6; tentative D call: TRBD1 (5 bases). Looked up from germline, CDR1 is MNHEY and CDR2 is SMNVEV (reference sequence). Between the trimmed V and J ends, which lost 4 bases and 2 bases, there was a span of 6 bases. The CDR3 runs 14 residues. The CDR3 spells CASSSTAGANVLTF. CDR3 DNA: TGTGCCAGCAGTTCGACAGCTGGGGCCAACGTCCTGACTTTC.

This clonotype was counted many times. V and J are TRBV11-3 and TRBJ1-2; D uncertain. Germline-derived CDR1 and CDR2 are SGHNT and YENEEA. The CDR3 is 13 residues long. The germline V and J ends were trimmed by 3 bases and 0 bases, with 5 bases remaining between them. This CDR3 reads CASSFGSNYGYTF. In DNA, the CDR3 is TGTGCCAGCAGCTTCGGGTCTAACTATGGCTACACCTTC.

Notes on this clonotype: A read error may explain this, as a much larger clone is one base away. The chain combines TRBV7-9 with TRBJ1-3; D is perhaps TRBD1 (6 bases). The ends were cut back, 1 base at V and 7 bases at J, with 14 bases in the middle. Germline V CDR1 and CDR2: SEHNR, FQNEAQ (reference sequence). This CDR3 is built from 15 residues. The CDR3 DNA is TGTGCCAGCAGCTTAGACAGGGAGGGTGCGAACACCATATATTTT. Translating it yields CASSLDREGANTIYF.

V usage is TRBV5-6 and J usage is TRBJ1-2; TRBD1 might be the D (5 bases). V lost 0 bases and J 7 bases, leaving 13 bases between the germline ends. CDR1 is SGHDT and CDR2 is YYEEEE in the germline V gene. The CDR3 has 14 residues. As DNA, the CDR3 is TGTGCCAGCAGCTTGGCGGCGGGACCTGCTGGCTACACCTTC. This encodes CASSLAAGPAGYTF.

The chain recombines TRBV2 with TRBJ1-2; the D gene is possibly TRBD1 (6 bases). V lost 5 bases to trimming and J lost 4 bases, with 17 bases between them. The CDR3 consists of 15 residues. Germline V gene sequence: CDR1 SNHLY, CDR2 FYNNEI. In DNA form, the CDR3 reads TGTGCCAGCAGTTTAGCAACCGGGACACTCTATGGCTACACCTTC. Its protein is CASSLATGTLYGYTF.

This clonotype has a count of ten or more. The chain combines TRBV7-2 with TRBJ2-5; D may be TRBD1 (6 bases). CDR3 length: 14 residues. Germline V gene sequence: CDR1 SGHTA, CDR2 FQGNSA. The V gene lost 3 bases and the J gene lost 3 bases, with 11 bases spanning the gap. This chain's CDR3 is CASSFWTVEETQYF. CDR3 nucleotides: TGTGCCAGCAGCTTCTGGACAGTGGAAGAGACCCAGTACTTC.

This clonotype was seen many times. The rearrangement joins TRBV12-3 or TRBV12-4 to TRBJ1-2; D uncertain. Trimming removed 6 bases at V and 4 bases at J, with 12 bases between. The CDR3 consists of 13 residues. CDR3 region: CASSLMGSYGYTF. The CDR3, as DNA: TGTGCCAGCAGCTTAATGGGATCCTATGGCTACACCTTC.

The table lists this clonotype with many counts. V usage is TRBV27 and J usage is TRBJ1-2; TRBD1 agrees at 7 bases. With 6 bases clipped from V and 0 bases from J, the junction kept 7 bases outside the gene matches. The V gene's germline CDR1 is MNHEY and CDR2 SMNVEV (reference sequence). CDR3 length equals 15 residues. The CDR3, as DNA: TGTGCCAGCAGCGATCGACAGGGAGCTAACTATGGCTACACCTTC. Amino acids: CASSDRQGANYGYTF.

This clonotype was seen many times. V usage is TRBV7-8 and J usage is TRBJ1-2, with a possible D match to TRBD1 (6 bases). Trimming cost V 3 bases and J 6 bases, with 17 bases left between them. Germline V gives CDR1 SGHVS, CDR2 FQNEAQ. CDR3 length: 15 amino acids. CDR3: CASSLGLRTANGYTF. CDR3 in DNA: TGTGCCAGCAGCTTGGGACTAAGGACAGCAAATGGCTACACCTTC.

V gene TRBV6-1 combines with J gene TRBJ1-4; a weak D match, TRBD1 (5 bases). This CDR3 has 14 residues. CDR1 and CDR2 (germline): MNHNS, SASEGT. V lost 4 bases to trimming and J lost 2 bases, with 8 bases between them. CDR3 region: CASSGGVTNEKLFF. The CDR3 DNA follows: TGTGCCAGCAGTGGGGGGGTCACTAATGAAAAACTGTTTTTT.

This clonotype occurred many times. This chain uses TRBV2 with TRBJ2-7; a possible D gene is TRBD2 (6 bases). V lost 5 bases and J 4 bases, leaving 9 bases between the germline ends. This CDR3 has 12 amino acids. Looked up from germline, CDR1 is SNHLY and CDR2 is FYNNEI. CDR3 loop: CASSRLGYEQYF. The CDR3 DNA reads as TGTGCCAGCAGTCGACTAGGTTACGAGCAGTACTTC.

In this sample, this clonotype turned up many times. Here the CDR3 DNA reads TGTGCCAGTAGCCTTGAGGGAGAGGGGGACACTGAAGCTTTCTTT. Its translation: CASSLEGEGDTEAFF. The rearrangement uses TRBV19 and TRBJ1-1; possible D gene TRBD1, 6 bases. The CDR3 extends over 15 amino acids. Per germline, CDR1 LNHDA and CDR2 SQIVND (reference sequence). V lost 6 bases, J lost 3 bases, and 17 bases lay in between.

This clonotype was observed at least ten times. The rearrangement uses TRBV14 and TRBJ1-2; the match to TRBD1 covers 7 bases. Per germline, CDR1 SGHDN and CDR2 FVKESK. The CDR3 length is 15 residues. Losses at the gene ends were 5 bases for V and 1 base for J; bases not matched to a gene: 7. CDR3 loop: CASSSPGTVNYGYTF. CDR3 in DNA: TGTGCCAGCAGCTCACCCGGGACAGTTAACTATGGCTACACCTTC.

Ten or more counts support this clonotype. This chain joins TRBV4-1 and TRBJ2-5; D unclear. The germline V and J ends were trimmed by 0 bases and 4 bases, with 9 bases remaining between them. Germline V gene lookup returns CDR1 MGHRA and CDR2 YSYEKL. This CDR3 spans 14 amino acids. This CDR3 is CASSQDPYSETQYF. The CDR3, as DNA: TGCGCCAGCAGCCAAGATCCCTACTCAGAGACCCAGTACTTC.

With respect to this clonotype: An end of the junction differs from the germline gene, which may be a read error. This rearrangement joins TRBV20-1 to TRBJ2-3; 7 nucleotides line up with TRBD1. CDR1 and CDR2 (germline): DFQATT, SNEGSKA (reference sequence). The CDR3 contains 17 residues. CDR3 in amino acids: CSARGTDPISVTDTQYF. DNA for the CDR3: TGCAGTGCAAGAGGGACAGATCCCATTAGTGTCACAGATACGCAGTATTTT.

This clonotype was seen repeatedly, ten times or more. This sequence joins TRBV13 and TRBJ2-7; possible D gene TRBD1, 6 bases. The CDR3 covers 12 residues. V was trimmed by 5 bases and J by 6 bases, leaving 11 bases between them. CDR1 is PRHDT and CDR2 is FYEKMQ in the germline V gene (reference sequence). The CDR3 DNA reads TGTGCCAGCAGCGACCTACAGGGCGAGCAGTACTTC. Translation gives CASSDLQGEQYF.

In its sample, this clonotype was seen many times. The gene calls are TRBV7-6 and TRBJ2-5, with 10 positions matching TRBD1. This CDR3 region has 16 residues. Per germline, CDR1 SGHVS and CDR2 FNYEAQ. The J segment lost 5 bases and the V segment lost 2 bases, leaving 8 bases of the junction unmatched. CDR3 nucleotide sequence: TGTGCCAGCAGCTTAACGCAAGGACAGGGGGGGGAGACCCAGTACTTC. It specifies CASSLTQGQGGETQYF.

This clonotype was seen repeatedly, ten times or more. V gene TRBV29-1 combines with J gene TRBJ2-5; TRBD2 matches at 10 bases. Germline assignment: CDR1 SQVTM and CDR2 ANQGSEA. The ends lost 2 bases at V and 1 base at J; junction bases unmatched: 4. The CDR3 is 15 residues long. The CDR3 loop is CSVEPSGRAQETQYF. The CDR3 DNA sequence: TGCAGCGTTGAACCCAGCGGGAGGGCCCAAGAGACCCAGTACTTC.

This clonotype was counted at least ten times. The V and J genes are TRBV19 and TRBJ1-6; 7 bases align to TRBD1. Germline V gene lookup returns CDR1 LNHDA and CDR2 SQIVND (reference sequence). The CDR3 has 14 residues. Trimming cost V 5 bases and J 6 bases; bases outside gene matches: 4. CDR3 bases: TGTGCCAGTAGTCCCGGACAGGTTAATTCACCCCTCCACTTT. Translating it yields CASSPGQVNSPLHF.

This clonotype was recorded only once. A single base separates this from a much larger clone, so it may be a read error. The conserved phenylalanine or tryptophan normally closing the CDR3 is absent here, so this likely arose from a read error. The chain is built from TRBV6-4 and TRBJ1-1; D is perhaps TRBD1 (5 bases). Germline CDR1 MRHNA, CDR2 SNTAGT. The length of the CDR3 is 14 residues. Trimming left V 6 bases short and J 2 bases short, with 13 bases between. CDR3 DNA: TGTGCCAGCAGGAGGTCTGACAGCAACACTGAAGCTTTCTCT. Its protein is CASRRSDSNTEAFS.

This clonotype was observed many times. The gene calls are TRBV6-1 and TRBJ1-5; D is undetermined. The CDR3 is 14 amino acids. V was trimmed by 1 base and J by 4 bases, leaving 8 bases between them. The germline gives CDR1 MNHNS, CDR2 SASEGT. CDR3 coding DNA: TGTGCCAGCAGTGAAGGGGAGGAGAATCAGCCCCAGCATTTT. Protein: CASSEGEENQPQHF.

As regards this clonotype: This is likely a read error, given that the CDR3 carries no conserved phenylalanine or tryptophan at its end. The chain is built from TRBV6-6 and TRBJ1-1; TRBD1 matches 12 bases. V gave up 2 bases and J gave up 6 bases; unmatched junction bases: 1. Germline V gives CDR1 MNHNY, CDR2 SVGAGI (reference sequence). The CDR3 is 14 residues long. The chain's CDR3 is CASSYGTGGSEAFL. In DNA form, the CDR3 reads TGTGCCAGCAGTTACGGGACAGGGGGCTCTGAAGCTTTCCTT.

The chain has TRBV10-3 and TRBJ1-2; possibly TRBD1 for D (5 bases). V lost 0 bases and J 3 bases, leaving 8 bases between the germline ends. CDR1 is ENHRY, CDR2 SYGVKD, per germline. The CDR3 sequence is 14 residues long. The CDR3 DNA sequence: TGTGCCATCAGTGAGTCAGGGGAAGACTATGGCTACACCTTC. Protein: CAISESGEDYGYTF.